This TCR beta chain was sequenced in a study of blood T cell repertoires in COVID-19. Study details: Sites across the United States, Italy and Spain contributed samples from acute and convalescent COVID-19.

Germline values: CDR1 SGHNT, CDR2 YYREEE (reference sequence). CDR3 length: 14 amino acids. The germline V and J ends were trimmed by 3 bases and 1 base, with 10 bases remaining between them. In the original processing: Quantification of nucleated cells was approximated via reference gene primer amplification. Method: immunoSEQ multiplex PCR; TCRdb's copy keeps in-frame clones and lacks some. That table gives V, J and clone size, and the DNA gave D and trimming. The top ten hold roughly 5.3% of the sample, which has over 250,000 clones, over 75% seen once. The sequence derives from a man aged 45-60 years with active or convalescent COVID-19. Sequenced material: peripheral blood. The V call is TRBV5-4, the J call TRBJ1-1; no clear D gene. This chain's CDR3 is CASSWYLENTEAFF. For the CDR3, the DNA is TGTGCCAGCAGCTGGTACTTAGAGAACACTGAAGCTTTCTTT.